This T cell receptor beta chain was sequenced during a study of blood T cell repertoires in COVID-19. As for the study in general: There were acute and convalescent COVID-19 samples, and they came from the United States, Italy and Spain.

Authors' analysis steps: Cell counts per sample came from amplifying reference gene primers. The data were produced by immunoSEQ multiplex PCR, yet TCRdb's version contains in-frame clones alone and is incomplete. V and J calls and clone size come straight from that table; D and trimming were deduced from the DNA. The data contain about 74,000 clones, roughly 88% of them seen just once; the ten biggest clones take up less than 2%. The CDR3 contains 15 residues. The germline V and J ends were trimmed by 5 bases and 11 bases, with 24 bases remaining between them. CDR1 is MNHEY, CDR2 SVGAGI, per germline.

The clonotype was recovered from a woman older than 75 with active or convalescent COVID-19. Source material: peripheral blood. This sequence joins TRBV6-5 and TRBJ1-1; D is unclear. This CDR3 is CASSQSELPTERAFF. The CDR3 nucleotides read TGTGCCAGCAGTCAGAGCGAACTTCCCACGGAGCGGGCTTTCTTT.